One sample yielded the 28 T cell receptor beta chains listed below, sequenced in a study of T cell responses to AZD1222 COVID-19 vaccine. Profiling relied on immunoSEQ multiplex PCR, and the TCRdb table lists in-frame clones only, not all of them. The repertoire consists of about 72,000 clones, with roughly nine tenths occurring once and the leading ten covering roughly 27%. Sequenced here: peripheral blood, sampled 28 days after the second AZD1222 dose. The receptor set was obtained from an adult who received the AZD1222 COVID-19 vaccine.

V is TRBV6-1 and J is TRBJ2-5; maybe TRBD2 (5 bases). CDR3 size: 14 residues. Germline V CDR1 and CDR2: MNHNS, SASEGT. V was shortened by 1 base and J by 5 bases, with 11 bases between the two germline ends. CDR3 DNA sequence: TGTGCCAGCAGTGAAGGGAGAGGGCGGGAGACCCAGTACTTC. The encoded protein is CASSEGRGRETQYF.

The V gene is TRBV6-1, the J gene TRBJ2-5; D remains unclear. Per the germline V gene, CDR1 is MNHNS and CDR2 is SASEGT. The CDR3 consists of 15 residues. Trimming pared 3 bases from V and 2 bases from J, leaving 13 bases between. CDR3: CASSEKRLKQETQYF. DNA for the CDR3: TGTGCCAGCAGTGAGAAGAGGCTGAAACAAGAGACCCAGTACTTC.

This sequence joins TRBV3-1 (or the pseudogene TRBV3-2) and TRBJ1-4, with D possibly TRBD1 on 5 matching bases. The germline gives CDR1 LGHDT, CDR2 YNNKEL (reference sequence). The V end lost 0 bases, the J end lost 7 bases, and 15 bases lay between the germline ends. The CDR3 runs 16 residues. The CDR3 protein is CASSQESQGPGEKLFF. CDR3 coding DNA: TGTGCCAGCAGCCAAGAGTCGCAGGGCCCGGGTGAAAAACTGTTTTTT.

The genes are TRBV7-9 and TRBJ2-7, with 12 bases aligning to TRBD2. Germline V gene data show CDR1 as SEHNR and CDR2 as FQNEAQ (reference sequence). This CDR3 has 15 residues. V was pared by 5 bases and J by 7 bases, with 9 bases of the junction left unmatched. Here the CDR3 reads CASSLVALAGGEQYF. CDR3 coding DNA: TGTGCCAGCAGCCTAGTAGCCCTAGCGGGAGGGGAGCAGTACTTC. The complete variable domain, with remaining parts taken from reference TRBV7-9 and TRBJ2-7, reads DTGVSQNPRHKITKRGQNVTFRCDPISEHNRLYWYRQTLGQGPEFLTYFQNEAQLEKSRLLSDRFSAERPKGSFSTLEIQRTEQGDSAMYLCASSLVALAGGEQYFGPGTRLTVT.

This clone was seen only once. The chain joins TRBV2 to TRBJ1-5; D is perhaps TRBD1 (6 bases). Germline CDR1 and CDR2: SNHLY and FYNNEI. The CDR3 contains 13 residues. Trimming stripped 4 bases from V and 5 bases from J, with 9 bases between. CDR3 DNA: TGTGCCAGCAGTGTGGCAGGGGATCAGCCCCAGCATTTT. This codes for CASSVAGDQPQHF.

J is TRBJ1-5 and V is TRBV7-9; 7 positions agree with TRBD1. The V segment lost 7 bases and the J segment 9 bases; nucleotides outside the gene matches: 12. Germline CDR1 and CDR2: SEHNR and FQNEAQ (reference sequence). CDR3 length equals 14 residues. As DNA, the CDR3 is TGTGCCAGCACAGAGGGGGCAGCGGGGAGGCCCCAGCATTTT. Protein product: CASTEGAAGRPQHF.

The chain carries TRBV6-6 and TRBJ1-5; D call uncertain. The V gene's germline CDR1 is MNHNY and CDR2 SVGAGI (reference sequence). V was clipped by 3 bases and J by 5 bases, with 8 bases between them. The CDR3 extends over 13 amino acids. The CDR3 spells CASSYSVDQPQHF. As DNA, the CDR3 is TGTGCCAGCAGTTATTCCGTGGATCAGCCCCAGCATTTT.

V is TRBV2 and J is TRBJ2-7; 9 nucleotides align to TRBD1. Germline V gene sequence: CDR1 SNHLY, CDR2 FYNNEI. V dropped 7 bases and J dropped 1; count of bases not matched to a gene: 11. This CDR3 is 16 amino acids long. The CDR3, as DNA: TGTGCCAGCACCGCCAGTGGACAGGGGTCTTCCTACGAGCAGTACTTC. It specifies CASTASGQGSSYEQYF.

The CDR3 DNA sequence: TGCGCCAGCAGCAAGGGACTAGCGGGAGGGCCGAGAGAGACCCAGTACTTC. As protein: CASSKGLAGGPRETQYF. The rearrangement links TRBV5-1 to TRBJ2-5; TRBD2 matches at 16 bases. CDR1 SGHRS and CDR2 YFSETQ come from the germline V gene. The CDR3 consists of 17 residues. J lost 4 bases, V lost 4 bases, and 7 bases had no gene match.

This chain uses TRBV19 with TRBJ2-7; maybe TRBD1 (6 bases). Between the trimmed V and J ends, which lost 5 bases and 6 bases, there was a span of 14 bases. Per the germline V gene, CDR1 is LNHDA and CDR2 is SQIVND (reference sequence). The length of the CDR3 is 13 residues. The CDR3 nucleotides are TGTGCCAGTAGTGAAGGACAGCAGGTCGAGCAGTACTTC. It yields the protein CASSEGQQVEQYF.

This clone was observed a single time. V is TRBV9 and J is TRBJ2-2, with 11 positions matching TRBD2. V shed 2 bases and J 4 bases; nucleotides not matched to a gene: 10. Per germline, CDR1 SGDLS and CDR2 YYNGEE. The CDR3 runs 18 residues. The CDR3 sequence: CASSVGTSGRRVTGELFF. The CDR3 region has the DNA TGTGCCAGCAGCGTCGGTACTAGCGGGAGACGAGTCACCGGGGAGCTGTTTTTT.

Here the CDR3 reads CASRIRDNQPQHF. CDR3 DNA sequence: TGTGCCAGCAGGATCCGGGACAATCAGCCCCAGCATTTT. This chain joins TRBV28 and TRBJ1-5; D not resolved. With 6 bases removed from V and 3 bases from J, the gap between germline ends came to 9 bases. The CDR3 is 13 amino acids. The V gene's germline CDR1 is MDHEN and CDR2 SYDVKM.

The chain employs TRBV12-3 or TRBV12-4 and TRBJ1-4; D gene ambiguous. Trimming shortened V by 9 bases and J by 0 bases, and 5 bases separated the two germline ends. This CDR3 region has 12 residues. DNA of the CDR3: TGTGCCAGTACATCAACTAATGAAAAACTGTTTTTT. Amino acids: CASTSTNEKLFF.

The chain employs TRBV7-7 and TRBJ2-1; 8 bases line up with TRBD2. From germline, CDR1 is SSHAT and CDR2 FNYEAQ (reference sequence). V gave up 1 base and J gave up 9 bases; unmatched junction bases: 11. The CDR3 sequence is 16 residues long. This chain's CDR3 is CASSLVAAGARSEQFF. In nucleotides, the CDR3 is TGTGCCAGCAGCTTAGTCGCAGCGGGAGCCCGAAGTGAGCAGTTCTTC.

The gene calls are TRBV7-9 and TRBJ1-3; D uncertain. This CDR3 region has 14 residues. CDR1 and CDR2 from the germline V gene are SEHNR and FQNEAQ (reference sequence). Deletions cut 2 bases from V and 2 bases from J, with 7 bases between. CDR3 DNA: TGTGCCAGCAGCTTAAACAGAGCTGGAAACACCATATATTTT. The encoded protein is CASSLNRAGNTIYF.

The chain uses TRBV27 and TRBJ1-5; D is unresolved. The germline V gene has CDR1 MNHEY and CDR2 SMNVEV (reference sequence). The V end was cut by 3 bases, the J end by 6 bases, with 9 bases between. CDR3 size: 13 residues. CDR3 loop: CASSLAGSQPQHF. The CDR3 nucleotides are TGTGCCAGCAGTTTGGCGGGTAGTCAGCCCCAGCATTTT.

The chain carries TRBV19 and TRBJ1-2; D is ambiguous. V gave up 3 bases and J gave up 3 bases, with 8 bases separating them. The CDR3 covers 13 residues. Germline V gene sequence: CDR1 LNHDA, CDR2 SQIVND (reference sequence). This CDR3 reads CASSISSYYGYTF. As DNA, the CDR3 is TGTGCCAGTAGTATTTCTTCCTACTATGGCTACACCTTC.

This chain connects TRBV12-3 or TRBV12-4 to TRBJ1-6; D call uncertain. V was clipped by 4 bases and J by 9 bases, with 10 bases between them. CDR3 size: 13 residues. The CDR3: CASSSGRVSPLHF. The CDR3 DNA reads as TGTGCCAGCAGTTCCGGGAGGGTTTCACCCCTCCACTTT.

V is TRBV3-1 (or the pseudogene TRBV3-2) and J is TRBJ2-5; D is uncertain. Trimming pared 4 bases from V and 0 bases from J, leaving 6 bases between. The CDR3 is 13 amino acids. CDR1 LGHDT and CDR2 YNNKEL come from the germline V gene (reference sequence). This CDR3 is CASSRADQETQYF. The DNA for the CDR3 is TGTGCCAGCAGCCGGGCAGACCAAGAGACCCAGTACTTC.

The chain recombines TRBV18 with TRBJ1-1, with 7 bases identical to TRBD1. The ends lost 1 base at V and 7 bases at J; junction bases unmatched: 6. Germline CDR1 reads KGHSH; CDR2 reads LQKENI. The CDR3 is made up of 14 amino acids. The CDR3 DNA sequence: TGTGCCAGCTCACCACAGGGGGCGATGGATGAAGCTTTCTTT. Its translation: CASSPQGAMDEAFF.

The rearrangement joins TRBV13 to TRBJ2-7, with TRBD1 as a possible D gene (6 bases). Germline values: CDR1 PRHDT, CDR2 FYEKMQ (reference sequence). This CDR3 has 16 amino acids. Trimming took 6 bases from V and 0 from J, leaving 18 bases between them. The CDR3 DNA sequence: TGTGCCAGCAGGCAATACCGGGACACCAGCTCCTACGAGCAGTACTTC. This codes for CASRQYRDTSSYEQYF.

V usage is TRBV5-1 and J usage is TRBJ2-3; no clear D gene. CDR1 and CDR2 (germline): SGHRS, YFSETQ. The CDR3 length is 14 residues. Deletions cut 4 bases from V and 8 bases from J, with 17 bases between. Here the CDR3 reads CASSPPGGQTTQYF. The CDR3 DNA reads TGCGCCAGCAGCCCCCCGGGTGGGCAAACTACGCAGTATTTT.

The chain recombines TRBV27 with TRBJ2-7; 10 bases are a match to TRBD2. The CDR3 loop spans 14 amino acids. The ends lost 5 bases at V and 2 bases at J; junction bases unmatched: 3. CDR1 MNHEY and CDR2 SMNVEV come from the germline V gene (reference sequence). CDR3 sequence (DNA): TGTGCCAGCAGTCCTAGCGGGAGTACCTACGAGCAGTACTTC. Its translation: CASSPSGSTYEQYF.

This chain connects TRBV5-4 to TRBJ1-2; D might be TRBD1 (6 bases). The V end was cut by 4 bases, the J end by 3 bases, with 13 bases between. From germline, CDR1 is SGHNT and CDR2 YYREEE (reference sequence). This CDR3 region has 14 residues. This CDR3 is CASSIDNRDYGYTF. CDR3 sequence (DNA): TGTGCCAGCAGCATAGATAACAGGGACTATGGCTACACCTTC.

For the CDR3, the DNA is TGTGCCAGTAGGATGGGGCTAGCGGTGTACAATGAGCAGTTCTTC. This codes for CASRMGLAVYNEQFF. V usage is TRBV19 and J usage is TRBJ2-1; 7 nucleotides align to TRBD2. Germline lookup yields CDR1 LNHDA and CDR2 SQIVND (reference sequence). The CDR3 is 15 residues long. The ends lost 6 bases at V and 4 bases at J; junction bases unmatched: 9. Full variable domain (rest looked up from reference TRBV19 and TRBJ2-1): DGGITQSPKYLFRKEGQNVTLSCEQNLNHDAMYWYRQDPGQGLRLIYYSQIVNDFQKGDIAEGYSVSREKKESFPLTVTSAQKNPTAFYLCASRMGLAVYNEQFFGPGTRLTVL.

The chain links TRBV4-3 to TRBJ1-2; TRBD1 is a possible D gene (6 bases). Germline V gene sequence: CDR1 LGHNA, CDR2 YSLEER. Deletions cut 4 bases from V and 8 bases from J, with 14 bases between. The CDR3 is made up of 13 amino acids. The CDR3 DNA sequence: TGCGCCAGCAGCCCGTTAGCGAGGGGGGGCTACACCTTC. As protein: CASSPLARGGYTF.

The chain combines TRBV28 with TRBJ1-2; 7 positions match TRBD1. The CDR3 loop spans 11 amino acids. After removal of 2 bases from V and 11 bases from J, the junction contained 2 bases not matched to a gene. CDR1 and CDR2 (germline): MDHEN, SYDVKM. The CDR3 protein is CASSLGRGYTF. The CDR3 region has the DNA TGTGCCAGCAGTTTAGGCAGGGGGTACACCTTC.

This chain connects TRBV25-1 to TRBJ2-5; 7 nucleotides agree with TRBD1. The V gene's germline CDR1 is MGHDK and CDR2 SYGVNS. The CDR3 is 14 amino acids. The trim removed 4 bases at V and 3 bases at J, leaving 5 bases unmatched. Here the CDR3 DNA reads TGTGCCAGCAGTGTGAGGGGGCAGAAAGAGACCCAGTACTTC. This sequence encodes CASSVRGQKETQYF. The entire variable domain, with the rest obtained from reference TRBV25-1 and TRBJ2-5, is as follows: EADIYQTPRYLVIGTGKKITLECSQTMGHDKMYWYQQDPGMELHLIHYSYGVNSTEKGDLSSESTVSRIRTEHFPLTLESARPSHTSQYLCASSVRGQKETQYFGPGTRLLVL.